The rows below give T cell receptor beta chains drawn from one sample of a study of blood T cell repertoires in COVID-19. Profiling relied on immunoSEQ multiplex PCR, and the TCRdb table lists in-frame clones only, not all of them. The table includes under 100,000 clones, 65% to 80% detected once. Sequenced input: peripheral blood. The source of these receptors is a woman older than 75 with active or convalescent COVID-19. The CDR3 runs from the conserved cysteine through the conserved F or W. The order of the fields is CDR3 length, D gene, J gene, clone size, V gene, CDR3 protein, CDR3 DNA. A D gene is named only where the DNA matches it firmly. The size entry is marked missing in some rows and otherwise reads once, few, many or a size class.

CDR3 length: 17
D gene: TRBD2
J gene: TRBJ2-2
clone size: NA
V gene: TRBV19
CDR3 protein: CASSIDSGGSGAGELFF
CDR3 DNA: TGTGCCAGTAGTATCGATAGCGGGGGGTCTGGGGCCGGGGAGCTGTTTTTT

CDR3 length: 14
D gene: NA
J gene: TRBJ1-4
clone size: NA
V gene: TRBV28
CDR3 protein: CASSSGQFNEKLFF
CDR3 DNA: TGTGCCAGCAGTTCTGGACAGTTTAATGAAAAACTGTTTTTT

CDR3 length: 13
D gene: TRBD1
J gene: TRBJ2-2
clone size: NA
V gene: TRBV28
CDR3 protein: CASRTGYVGELFF
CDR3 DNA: TGTGCCAGCAGGACAGGGTACGTAGGGGAGCTGTTTTTT

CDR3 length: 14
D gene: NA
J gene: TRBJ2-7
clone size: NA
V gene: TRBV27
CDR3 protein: CASSLFIGEYEQYF
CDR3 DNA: TGTGCCAGCAGTTTATTTATCGGGGAGTACGAGCAGTACTTC

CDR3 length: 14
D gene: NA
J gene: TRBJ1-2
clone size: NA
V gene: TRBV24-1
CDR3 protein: CATQEGSLNYGYTF
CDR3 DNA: TGTGCCACCCAAGAGGGATCTCTGAACTATGGCTACACCTTC

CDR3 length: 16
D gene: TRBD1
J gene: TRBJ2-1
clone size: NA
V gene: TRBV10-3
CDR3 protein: CAISEWTGANYNEQFF
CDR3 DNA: TGTGCCATCAGTGAGTGGACAGGGGCCAACTACAATGAGCAGTTCTTC

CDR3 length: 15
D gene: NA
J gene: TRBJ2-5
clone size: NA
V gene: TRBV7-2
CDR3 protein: CASSLDQGPTETQYF
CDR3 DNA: TGTGCCAGCAGCTTAGATCAGGGGCCCACAGAGACCCAGTACTTC

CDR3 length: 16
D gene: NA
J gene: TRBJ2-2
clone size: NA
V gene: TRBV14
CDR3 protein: CASSRLRGANTGELFF
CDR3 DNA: TGTGCCAGCAGCCGCCTCAGGGGGGCGAACACCGGGGAGCTGTTTTTT

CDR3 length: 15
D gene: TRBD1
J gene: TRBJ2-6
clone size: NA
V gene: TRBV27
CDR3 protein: CASSDREWGANVLTF
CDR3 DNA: TGTGCCAGCAGTGACAGGGAATGGGGGGCCAACGTCCTGACTTTC

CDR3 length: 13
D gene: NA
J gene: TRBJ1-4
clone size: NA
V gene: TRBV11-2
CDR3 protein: CASSLGQLEKLFF
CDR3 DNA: TGTGCCAGCAGCTTGGGACAATTGGAAAAACTGTTTTTT

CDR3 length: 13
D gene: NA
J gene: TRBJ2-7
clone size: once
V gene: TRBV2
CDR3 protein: CASSLGGSYEQYF
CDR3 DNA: TGTGCCAGCAGTCTCGGCGGTTCCTACGAGCAGTACTTC

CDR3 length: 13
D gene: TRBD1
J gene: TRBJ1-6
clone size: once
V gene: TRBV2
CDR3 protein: CASSRTGDSPLHF
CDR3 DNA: TGTGCCAGCAGCCGGACAGGGGATTCACCCCTCCACTTT

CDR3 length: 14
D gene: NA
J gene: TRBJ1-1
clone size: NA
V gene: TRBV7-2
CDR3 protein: CASSLVDIHPAAFF
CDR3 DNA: TGTGCCAGCAGCTTGGTAGACATTCACCCGGCGGCTTTCTTT

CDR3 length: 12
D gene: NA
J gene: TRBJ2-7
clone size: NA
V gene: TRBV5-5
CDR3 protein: CASSQLNYEQYF
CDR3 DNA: TGTGCCAGCAGCCAACTCAACTACGAGCAGTACTTC

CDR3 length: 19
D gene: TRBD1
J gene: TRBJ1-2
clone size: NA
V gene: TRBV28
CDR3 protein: CASSLYFGGGTAQAYGYTF
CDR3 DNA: TGTGCCAGCAGTTTATATTTTGGTGGGGGGACAGCTCAAGCCTATGGCTACACCTTC

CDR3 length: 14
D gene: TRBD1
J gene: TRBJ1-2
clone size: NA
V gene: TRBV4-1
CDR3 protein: CASSHTGANYGYTF
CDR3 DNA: TGCGCCAGCAGCCATACAGGGGCTAACTATGGCTACACCTTC

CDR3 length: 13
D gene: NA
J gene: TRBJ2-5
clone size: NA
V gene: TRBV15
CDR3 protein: CATSTPGGETQYF
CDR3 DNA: TGTGCCACCAGCACGCCCGGGGGAGAGACCCAGTACTTC

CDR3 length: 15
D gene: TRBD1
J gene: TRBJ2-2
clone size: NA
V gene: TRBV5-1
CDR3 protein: CASSLGDRETGELFF
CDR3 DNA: TGCGCCAGCAGCTTGGGGGACAGGGAGACCGGGGAGCTGTTTTTT

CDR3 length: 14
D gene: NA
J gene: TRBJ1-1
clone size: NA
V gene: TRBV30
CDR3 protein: CAWVLGGGNAEAFF
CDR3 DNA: TGTGCCTGGGTCCTTGGGGGGGGAAACGCTGAAGCTTTCTTT

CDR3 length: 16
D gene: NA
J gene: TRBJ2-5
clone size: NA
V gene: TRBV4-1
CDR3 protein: CASSQDRVPTQETQYF
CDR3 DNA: TGCGCCAGCAGCCAAGACAGGGTACCAACTCAAGAGACCCAGTACTTC

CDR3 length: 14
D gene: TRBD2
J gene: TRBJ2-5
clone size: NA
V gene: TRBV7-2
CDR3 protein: CASILTPGGETQYF
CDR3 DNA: TGTGCCAGCATCTTAACCCCGGGGGGGGAGACCCAGTACTTC

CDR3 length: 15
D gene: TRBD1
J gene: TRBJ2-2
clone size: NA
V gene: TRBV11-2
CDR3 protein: CASGQDRGRTGELFF
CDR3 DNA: TGTGCCAGCGGCCAGGACAGGGGACGCACCGGGGAGCTGTTTTTT

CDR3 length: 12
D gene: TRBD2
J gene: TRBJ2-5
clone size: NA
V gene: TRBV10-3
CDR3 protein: CAIARTSETQYF
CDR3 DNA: TGTGCCATCGCGCGGACTAGTGAGACCCAGTACTTC

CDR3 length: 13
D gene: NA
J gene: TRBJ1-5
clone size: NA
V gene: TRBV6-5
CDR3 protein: CASSSQSNQPQHF
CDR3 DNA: TGTGCCAGCAGCTCGCAGAGCAATCAGCCCCAGCATTTT

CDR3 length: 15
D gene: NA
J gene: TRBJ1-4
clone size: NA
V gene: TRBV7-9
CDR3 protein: CASSSSPTSNEKLFF
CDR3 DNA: TGTGCCAGCAGCTCGAGTCCTACCTCCAATGAAAAACTGTTTTTT

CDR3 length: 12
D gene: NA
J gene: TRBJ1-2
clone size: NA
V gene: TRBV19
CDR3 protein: CASSMRSYGYTF
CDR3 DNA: TGTGCCAGTAGTATGAGGAGCTATGGCTACACCTTC

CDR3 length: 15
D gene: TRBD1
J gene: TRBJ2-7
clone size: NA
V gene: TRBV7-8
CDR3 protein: CASSNPGQGADEQYF
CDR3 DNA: TGTGCCAGCAGCAACCCGGGACAGGGGGCCGACGAGCAGTACTTC

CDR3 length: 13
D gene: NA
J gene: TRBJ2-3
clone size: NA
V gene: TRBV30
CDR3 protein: CAWYFFSTDTQYF
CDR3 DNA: TGTGCCTGGTACTTCTTTAGCACAGATACGCAGTATTTT